Listed below are T cell receptor beta chains from one sample, sequenced in a study of blood T cell repertoires in COVID-19. The assay was immunoSEQ multiplex PCR, and TCRdb's table has in-frame clones only and misses some. The sample records a few hundred thousand clones, roughly 80% being singletons. Sequencing was done on a sample of peripheral blood. These receptors all come from a woman older than 75 with acute or convalescent COVID-19. Each CDR3 is given without its conserved first and last residue. The order of the fields is CDR3 protein, V gene, J gene, clone size. Clone size is stated in some rows and not others, as once, few, many or a class when expanded.

ASSYPDSVGGGVSGNTIY	TRBV28	TRBJ1-3	-
AAPREGS	TRBV21-1	TRBJ1-2	-
AISKEAPDTQY	TRBV10-3	TRBJ2-3	once
ASSGGASSYEQY	TRBV13	TRBJ2-7	-
ASAPGGRETQY	TRBV12-3/TRBV12-4	TRBJ2-5	once
ASSLGRERYGYT	TRBV5-1	TRBJ1-2	-
ASTLGHLSTYEQY	TRBV5-1	TRBJ2-7	-
ASSGGYSGNTIY	TRBV11-2	TRBJ1-3	-
ASSSPAEITGELF	TRBV19	TRBJ2-2	-
ASSAGTGRNTEAF	TRBV2	TRBJ1-1	-
ASSPQTGPNEKLF	TRBV11-2	TRBJ1-4	-
ASSFGLAGLPGELF	TRBV6-2/TRBV6-3	TRBJ2-2	-
ASSRVGQNPNYGYT	TRBV6-2/TRBV6-3	TRBJ1-2	few
AWDPGASSPLH	TRBV30	TRBJ1-6	-
ASSQDPRGRYGYT	TRBV4-3	TRBJ1-2	-
ASWREAYNEQF	TRBV2	TRBJ2-1	-
ASGKGDKAYFRH	TRBV7-8	TRBJ2-7	-
ASSLAGLEETQY	TRBV7-2	TRBJ2-5	few
ASSTNRQGAGELF	TRBV7-8	TRBJ2-2	-
ASSVDAGVENEQF	TRBV9	TRBJ2-1	-
ASSIVGSSGNTIY	TRBV19	TRBJ1-3	-
ATQAAGQGARNTEAF	TRBV10-3	TRBJ1-1	-
ASVYRGNEQY	TRBV3-1/TRBV3-2	TRBJ2-7	few
ARSAGRSPEQF	TRBV6-4	TRBJ2-1	-
ASSLNSGSSGQETQY	TRBV11-3	TRBJ2-5	-
ASSDGQGYGELF	TRBV6-1	TRBJ2-2	-
ASTPGVDFGGYT	TRBV11-1	TRBJ1-2	-
ASSLGQENSPLH	TRBV5-8	TRBJ1-6	-
ASSPPSGWTEAF	TRBV18	TRBJ1-1	few
ASSMPGEWTEAF	TRBV19	TRBJ1-1	-
AWNRAGAGETQY	TRBV30	TRBJ2-5	-
ASSLEGVFYNSPLH	TRBV5-1	TRBJ1-6	-
ASSAEVGGRADTQY	TRBV9	TRBJ2-3	-
ASILAEWDTQY	TRBV2	TRBJ2-3	-
ASLPSGGHTGELF	TRBV11-3	TRBJ2-2	-
ASSQSLQGAEAF	TRBV3-1/TRBV3-2	TRBJ1-1	-
ASSSRAGGSYEQY	TRBV7-2	TRBJ2-7	few
ASTSGVADTQY	TRBV12-3/TRBV12-4	TRBJ2-3	-
ASSIIGQDENSWDEKLF	TRBV9	TRBJ1-4	-
ATSRPSGLGADTQY	TRBV15	TRBJ2-3	-
ASSPLPLSGTEAF	TRBV18	TRBJ1-1	-
ASSPPSSFRETQY	TRBV6-5	TRBJ2-5	once
ASSQRPFGEQY	TRBV5-6	TRBJ2-7	-
ASSARDREWWGANVLT	TRBV27	TRBJ2-6	-
ASKWNRGNGYT	TRBV25-1	TRBJ1-2	-
ASSLGRSTDTQY	TRBV27	TRBJ2-3	-